This passage covers 8 T cell receptor beta chains from one sample sequenced in a study of pediatric ulcerative colitis. Method: immunoSEQ multiplex PCR; TCRdb's copy keeps in-frame clones and lacks some. Of 45,000 to 75,000 clones in the sample, around 87% were seen once. The material sequenced was blood. The receptors come from a boy younger than 18 who was a control in a study of pediatric ulcerative colitis.

The chain has TRBV13 and TRBJ2-7, with 9 positions matching TRBD1. Per germline, CDR1 PRHDT and CDR2 FYEKMQ (reference sequence). V trimming: 5 bases; J trimming: 4 bases; junction bases outside the gene matches: 6. The CDR3 runs 14 residues. The CDR3 protein is CASSGPDRGYEQYF. The CDR3, as DNA: TGTGCCAGCAGCGGCCCGGACAGGGGTTACGAGCAGTACTTC.

This chain links TRBV7-2 with TRBJ2-7, with D maybe TRBD2 (5 bases). Trimming shortened V by 1 base and J by 5 bases, and 18 bases separated the two germline ends. This CDR3 spans 16 amino acids. Germline V lookup: CDR1 SGHTA, CDR2 FQGNSA. In DNA form, the CDR3 reads TGTGCCAGCAGCTTAGGTGGAGGACGGGGATACCACGAGCAGTACTTC. Protein sequence: CASSLGGGRGYHEQYF. Complete variable domain (other parts from reference TRBV7-2 and TRBJ2-7): GAGVSQSPSNKVTEKGKDVELRCDPISGHTALYWYRQSLGQGLEFLIYFQGNSAPDKSGLPSDRFSAERTGGSVSTLTIQRTQQEDSAVYLCASSLGGGRGYHEQYFGPGTRLTVT.

The chain joins TRBV11-2 to TRBJ1-2; possibly TRBD1 for D (5 bases). This CDR3 spans 15 amino acids. Germline CDR1 is SGHAT and CDR2 is FQNNGV. The ends were cut back, 8 bases at V and 5 bases at J, with 21 bases in the middle. Written as DNA, the CDR3 is TGTGCCAGCTACGCCTATCGGGGACCAAAATATGGCTACACCTTC. Translation: CASYAYRGPKYGYTF. Based on the CDR3 plus reference TRBV11-2 and TRBJ1-2, the full variable domain is EAGVAQSPRYKIIEKRQSVAFWCNPISGHATLYWYQQILGQGPKLLIQFQNNGVVDDSQLPKDRFSAERLKGVDSTLKIQPAKLEDSAVYLCASYAYRGPKYGYTFGSGTRLTVV.

The V call is TRBV27, the J call TRBJ1-1; D is ambiguous. The CDR3 runs 13 residues. The germline V gene encodes CDR1 MNHEY and CDR2 SMNVEV (reference sequence). The germline V and J ends were trimmed by 0 bases and 6 bases, with 8 bases remaining between them. The CDR3 DNA sequence: TGTGCCAGCAGTTTATCCACAGAGGCTGAAGCTTTCTTT. The encoded protein is CASSLSTEAEAFF.

The genes are TRBV6-1 and TRBJ1-1, with D unresolved. The CDR3 is 12 residues long. Germline V gene data show CDR1 as MNHNS and CDR2 as SASEGT. The V gene lost 6 bases and the J gene lost 4 bases, with 9 bases spanning the gap. CDR3 nucleotides: TGTGCCAGCAGACCGTCGGGCACTGAAGCTTTCTTT. Its protein product is CASRPSGTEAFF.

This rearrangement joins TRBV19 to TRBJ2-5, with TRBD1 identical over 7 bases. Germline assignment: CDR1 LNHDA and CDR2 SQIVND (reference sequence). V dropped 4 bases and J dropped 7; count of bases not matched to a gene: 12. This CDR3 has 15 residues. The chain's CDR3 is CASSTKRDSGGTQYF. The CDR3 DNA sequence: TGTGCCAGTAGTACTAAAAGGGACAGCGGAGGGACCCAGTACTTC.

The chain joins TRBV19 to TRBJ1-5; 8 nucleotides align to TRBD1. The CDR3 runs to 15 residues. V was clipped by 6 bases and J by 4 bases; unmatched bases: 8. Germline V gene lookup returns CDR1 LNHDA and CDR2 SQIVND (reference sequence). CDR3 residues: CASSLGQGGNQPQHF. Written as DNA, the CDR3 is TGTGCCAGTAGCCTCGGACAGGGTGGTAATCAGCCCCAGCATTTT.

The CDR3 bases are TGTGCCATCAGGGATTTCAGGGTCGAAAACACTGAAGCTTTCTTT. Translated, it gives CAIRDFRVENTEAFF. V and J are TRBV10-3 and TRBJ1-1; perhaps TRBD1 as D (5 bases). Trimming shortened V by 6 bases and J by 2 bases, and 16 bases separated the two germline ends. The germline CDR1 and CDR2 sequences are ENHRY and SYGVKD. The CDR3 is 15 residues long.